Below are 13 T cell receptor beta chains sequenced from a single sample in a study of T cell clones after liver transplantation. The data were produced by immunoSEQ multiplex PCR, yet TCRdb's version contains in-frame clones alone and is incomplete. Of tens of thousands of clones in the sample, roughly 80% were seen once. The sequencing used CD4+ T cells from blood, collected approximately 3.5 years after liver transplant. These receptors were taken from a human patient who received a liver transplant. Some T cells may possibly be graft donor cells.

This clone was found a few times. The chain carries TRBV5-1 and TRBJ2-7, with a weak D call TRBD2 (6 bases). The CDR3 is made up of 14 amino acids. Trimming cost V 4 bases and J 2 bases, with 13 bases left between them. Germline lookup yields CDR1 SGHRS and CDR2 YFSETQ. The CDR3 DNA is TGCGCCAGCAGCCCGACTAGTCGAACCTACGAGCAGTACTTC. This codes for CASSPTSRTYEQYF.

The chain links TRBV28 to TRBJ1-4; D is perhaps TRBD1 (5 bases). CDR1 MDHEN and CDR2 SYDVKM come from the germline V gene. Trimming stripped 7 bases from V and 2 bases from J, with 11 bases between. The CDR3 loop spans 14 amino acids. CDR3 sequence (DNA): TGTGCCAGCATCGGGGGGGGGACTAATGAAAAACTGTTTTTT. Its protein product is CASIGGGTNEKLFF.

This chain uses TRBV4-3 with TRBJ2-7; TRBD2 is a possible D gene (5 bases). Germline assignment: CDR1 LGHNA and CDR2 YSLEER. CDR3 length: 14 residues. Trimming removed 1 base from V and 0 bases from J, with 7 bases in between. CDR3 in amino acids: CASSQGLASYEQYF. In DNA, the CDR3 is TGCGCCAGCAGCCAAGGGCTAGCCTCCTACGAGCAGTACTTC.

The chain recombines TRBV2 with TRBJ1-5; TRBD1 might be the D (5 bases). Deletions cut 3 bases from V and 0 bases from J, with 12 bases between. Germline lookup yields CDR1 SNHLY and CDR2 FYNNEI. CDR3 length equals 16 residues. The CDR3 reads CASSDPWGVSNQPQHF. The CDR3 nucleotides read TGTGCCAGCAGTGACCCGTGGGGGGTTAGCAATCAGCCCCAGCATTTT.

The chain combines TRBV9 with TRBJ1-4, with 7 bases fitting TRBD1. Germline CDR1 SGDLS, CDR2 YYNGEE. The CDR3 runs 14 residues. The J segment lost 4 bases and the V segment lost 4 bases, leaving 4 bases of the junction unmatched. The DNA for the CDR3 is TGTGCCAGCAGCCAGACAGGGTATAATGAAAAACTGTTTTTT. Protein sequence: CASSQTGYNEKLFF.

This rearrangement joins TRBV15 to TRBJ1-5; the D is unclear. V shed 3 bases and J shed 10 bases, with 13 bases lying between them. The CDR3 sequence is 13 residues long. CDR1 and CDR2 from the germline V gene are LNHNV and YYDKDF (reference sequence). CDR3 in amino acids: CATSSGYLGPQHF. The CDR3 region has the DNA TGTGCCACCAGCAGCGGGTATTTGGGACCCCAGCATTTT.

CDR3 sequence (DNA): TGTGCCAGCAGCTTATGGGGCAGCCAAGAGACCCAGTACTTC. It is translated as CASSLWGSQETQYF. This chain links TRBV7-9 with TRBJ2-5; D is perhaps TRBD1 (5 bases). There are 14 residues in the CDR3. Deletions cut 2 bases from V and 1 base from J, with 8 bases between. Germline lookup yields CDR1 SEHNR and CDR2 FQNEAQ (reference sequence).

The count of this clone is one. The chain combines TRBV28 with TRBJ1-1, with D uncertain. The germline CDR1 and CDR2 sequences are MDHEN and SYDVKM. The CDR3 sequence is 14 residues long. Trimming removed 5 bases at V and 0 bases at J, with 10 bases between. The chain's CDR3 is CASSAPGLNTEAFF. For the CDR3, the DNA is TGTGCCAGCAGTGCACCGGGTTTGAACACTGAAGCTTTCTTT.

V usage is TRBV2 and J usage is TRBJ2-2, with TRBD2 identical over 10 bases. CDR1 is SNHLY, CDR2 FYNNEI, per germline. J was trimmed by 2 bases and V by 7 bases; bases with no gene match: 4. CDR3 size: 15 residues. CDR3 sequence: CASKQREGNTGELFF. As DNA, the CDR3 is TGTGCCAGCAAACAGCGGGAGGGCAACACCGGGGAGCTGTTTTTT. Full variable domain (outside the CDR3, taken from reference TRBV2 and TRBJ2-2): EPEVTQTPSHQVTQMGQEVILRCVPISNHLYFYWYRQILGQKVEFLVSFYNNEISEKSEIFDDQFSVERPDGSNFTLKIRSTKLEDSAMYFCASKQREGNTGELFFGEGSRLTVL.

J is TRBJ2-7 and V is TRBV6-5; 9 bases map to TRBD2. After removal of 0 bases from V and 6 bases from J, the junction contained 0 bases not matched to a gene. The length of the CDR3 is 13 residues. Germline V gene data show CDR1 as MNHEY and CDR2 as SVGAGI. CDR3 amino acids: CASSYSRGGEQYF. The CDR3 nucleotides are TGTGCCAGCAGTTACTCGCGGGGGGGCGAGCAGTACTTC.

V usage is TRBV6-1 and J usage is TRBJ1-5; D remains unclear. Germline CDR1 is MNHNS and CDR2 is SASEGT. This CDR3 has 12 amino acids. The ends were cut back, 4 bases at V and 5 bases at J, with 6 bases in the middle. The CDR3 DNA sequence: TGTGCCAGCAGTGGCGAGGATCAGCCCCAGCATTTT. Protein product: CASSGEDQPQHF.

This clone was recorded a few times. The V gene is TRBV2, the J gene TRBJ1-1; D is uncertain. The CDR3 length is 12 residues. Germline CDR1 SNHLY, CDR2 FYNNEI. V lost 2 bases and J 10 bases, leaving 11 bases between the germline ends. CDR3 loop: CASSERDRGAFF. The CDR3 DNA is TGTGCCAGCAGTGAACGAGACCGTGGAGCTTTCTTT.

V gene TRBV9 combines with J gene TRBJ2-3, with 11 bases aligning to TRBD2. The ends lost 4 bases at V and 2 bases at J; junction bases unmatched: 6. Germline V lookup: CDR1 SGDLS, CDR2 YYNGEE. There are 16 residues in the CDR3. The CDR3 reads CASSLLSGRATDTQYF. The CDR3 bases are TGTGCCAGCAGCCTTCTTAGCGGGAGGGCCACAGATACGCAGTATTTT.